This T cell receptor beta chain was observed in a study of cytomegalovirus exposure and HLA in healthy donors. Findings and limits, study-wide: A list of approximately 160 TCR beta chains associated with cytomegalovirus was given.

Regarding this clone: What it binds is unknown.

Amplification used 60 Vbeta primers and 13 Jbeta primers. Clones were read by immunoSEQ multiplex PCR, and TCRdb kept only the in-frame ones, dropping some. The sample shows roughly 150,000 clones, approximately 72% of them seen only once. CDR1 and CDR2 from the germline V gene are SGHDN and FVKESK. The CDR3 length is 15 residues. Trimming stripped 0 bases from V and 5 bases from J, with 13 bases between. The sequence derives from a female donor in good health and CMV-seronegative. The genes are TRBV14 and TRBJ1-1; D is perhaps TRBD1 (6 bases). Sequencing input: PBMCs. The CDR3, as DNA: TGTGCCAGCAGCCAAGAGGGGGCGGGAGGAACTGAAGCTTTCTTT. The encoded protein is CASSQEGAGGTEAFF.